These T cell receptor beta chains were read from a single sample in a study of T-cell reconstitution after alpha-beta-depleted transplantation in children. From the PCR reads, TCRdb called clonotypes with MiXCR, one entry per CDR3 protein. The repertoire consists of hundreds of thousands of distinct CDR3 sequences, with approximately 14% occurring once and the leading ten covering 0.79%. The material sequenced was PBMCs, taken before TCRalphabeta/CD19-depleted stem cell transplant. The receptors here all came from a girl under 10 years old with congenital amegakaryocytic thrombocytopenia, due to receive a stem cell transplant. CDR3s include the opening cysteine and the closing phenylalanine or tryptophan. Fields, in order: CDR3 DNA, CDR3 protein, D gene, clone size, J gene, V gene. A D gene is named only where the DNA matches it firmly. Clone sizes are given selectively: once, few, many, or a class where the clone is expanded.

cdr3_nt: TGCGCCAGCAGCTTTTTACAGTACCAAGAGACCCAGTACTTC
cdr3_aa: CASSFLQYQETQYF
d_call: -
clone_size: few
j_call: TRBJ2-5
v_call: TRBV5-1

cdr3_nt: TGTGCCAGCAGTTTAGATAGTAGCGGGATCCCCACCGGGGAGCTGTTTTTT
cdr3_aa: CASSLDSSGIPTGELFF
d_call: TRBD2
clone_size: few
j_call: TRBJ2-2
v_call: TRBV12-3/TRBV12-4

cdr3_nt: TGCAGTGCTCCGGACAGCACAGATACGCAGTATTTT
cdr3_aa: CSAPDSTDTQYF
d_call: -
clone_size: -
j_call: TRBJ2-3
v_call: TRBV20-1

cdr3_nt: TGCAGCGTTGAGATGTGGAGAGACCTAACCTACGAGCAGTACTTC
cdr3_aa: CSVEMWRDLTYEQYF
d_call: -
clone_size: many
j_call: TRBJ2-7
v_call: TRBV29-1

cdr3_nt: TGCAGTGCCTTCCTCTACAATGAGCAGTTCTTC
cdr3_aa: CSAFLYNEQFF
d_call: -
clone_size: many
j_call: TRBJ2-1
v_call: TRBV20-1

cdr3_nt: TGCGCCAGCAGCCCGAGGACTAGCTCCACGACAAACACCGGGGAGCTGTTTTTT
cdr3_aa: CASSPRTSSTTNTGELFF
d_call: TRBD2
clone_size: -
j_call: TRBJ2-2
v_call: TRBV5-1

cdr3_nt: TGTGCCAGCAGCACAGAACAGGGGTACGCAGATACGCAGTATTTT
cdr3_aa: CASSTEQGYADTQYF
d_call: TRBD1
clone_size: few
j_call: TRBJ2-3
v_call: TRBV7-6

cdr3_nt: TGCAGTGCTACTGACAGGGGAGAGACCCAGTACTTC
cdr3_aa: CSATDRGETQYF
d_call: TRBD1
clone_size: -
j_call: TRBJ2-5
v_call: TRBV20-1

cdr3_nt: TGCGCCAGCAGGAGCGGTAGCACAGATACGCAGTATTTT
cdr3_aa: CASRSGSTDTQYF
d_call: -
clone_size: many
j_call: TRBJ2-3
v_call: TRBV5-1

cdr3_nt: TGCAGTGCGAGTAGGGGTCACTCTGAAGCTTTCTTT
cdr3_aa: CSASRGHSEAFF
d_call: -
clone_size: many
j_call: TRBJ1-1
v_call: TRBV20-1

cdr3_nt: TGCAGTGCTAGAGGTCTAGCGGGAGTTTTAGGCGAGCAGTACTTC
cdr3_aa: CSARGLAGVLGEQYF
d_call: TRBD2
clone_size: -
j_call: TRBJ2-7
v_call: TRBV20-1

cdr3_nt: TGCAGTGCCCTCGGGAGGGACCACACAGATACGCAGTATTTT
cdr3_aa: CSALGRDHTDTQYF
d_call: TRBD2
clone_size: many
j_call: TRBJ2-3
v_call: TRBV20-1

cdr3_nt: TGCAGCGTTGGCAGGGGACTAAGGAATGAGCAGTTCTTC
cdr3_aa: CSVGRGLRNEQFF
d_call: -
clone_size: few
j_call: TRBJ2-1
v_call: TRBV29-1

cdr3_nt: TGTGCCAGCCGTCCTCTCGATTTGGGTAGATACAATGAGCAGTTCTTC
cdr3_aa: CASRPLDLGRYNEQFF
d_call: -
clone_size: many
j_call: TRBJ2-1
v_call: TRBV7-8

cdr3_nt: TGCAGTGCTCGGGACATGATGTACGAGCAGTACTTC
cdr3_aa: CSARDMMYEQYF
d_call: -
clone_size: many
j_call: TRBJ2-7
v_call: TRBV20-1

cdr3_nt: TGCAGTGCTCTTCGGGTTCGAAGGGGACTAGCGTGGGAGACCCAGTACTTC
cdr3_aa: CSALRVRRGLAWETQYF
d_call: TRBD2
clone_size: -
j_call: TRBJ2-5
v_call: TRBV20-1

cdr3_nt: TGCAGTGCTAGAGATCGGTCTAGCGGGATCGAAGAGCAGTACTTC
cdr3_aa: CSARDRSSGIEEQYF
d_call: TRBD2
clone_size: few
j_call: TRBJ2-7
v_call: TRBV20-1

cdr3_nt: TGTGCCAGCAGCCCCCGAGAAAGATCAGATACGCAGTATTTT
cdr3_aa: CASSPRERSDTQYF
d_call: -
clone_size: -
j_call: TRBJ2-3
v_call: TRBV7-9

cdr3_nt: TGTGCCACTCAGACGGGGGTAGCCGGGGAGCTGTTTTTT
cdr3_aa: CATQTGVAGELFF
d_call: -
clone_size: -
j_call: TRBJ2-2
v_call: TRBV6-1

cdr3_nt: TGTGCCAGCAGTTCCCCTGGACTAGCCCACAATGAGCAGTTCTTC
cdr3_aa: CASSSPGLAHNEQFF
d_call: TRBD2
clone_size: many
j_call: TRBJ2-1
v_call: TRBV12-3/TRBV12-4

cdr3_nt: TGTGCCAGCAGTTTACCCATCGGGGGAGTGGGGATCGGTGAAAAACTGTTTTTT
cdr3_aa: CASSLPIGGVGIGEKLFF
d_call: -
clone_size: -
j_call: TRBJ1-4
v_call: TRBV27

cdr3_nt: TGCGCCAGCAGCAAGACAGAAATGGGCACTGAAGCTTTCTTT
cdr3_aa: CASSKTEMGTEAFF
d_call: -
clone_size: -
j_call: TRBJ1-1
v_call: TRBV5-1

cdr3_nt: TGCGCCAGCGGACAGGGGTTGGGCACTGAAGCTTTCTTT
cdr3_aa: CASGQGLGTEAFF
d_call: TRBD1
clone_size: many
j_call: TRBJ1-1
v_call: TRBV5-1

cdr3_nt: TGTGCCAGCAGCGTAGAAGCGGGGAACTCCTACAATGAGCAGTTCTTC
cdr3_aa: CASSVEAGNSYNEQFF
d_call: TRBD2
clone_size: many
j_call: TRBJ2-1
v_call: TRBV9